These 28 T cell receptor beta chains were sequenced from one sample in a study of CD8+CD57+ T cells in acquired aplastic anemia. TCR beta VDJ and CDR3 were profiled, and genomic DNA was the template. TCRdb analysed the reads with MiXCR anew, one entry per CDR3 protein. The data hold tens of thousands of distinct CDR3 sequences, with around 69% observed a single time. Sample: sorted CD4+, CD8+, or CD8+CD57+ T cells (not recorded which) from PBMCs. Receptors originate from a human donor in good health, serving as a control.

The chain has TRBV6-1 and TRBJ2-5; D call uncertain. Germline lookup yields CDR1 MNHNS and CDR2 SASEGT. The CDR3 consists of 12 residues. V was clipped by 0 bases and J by 7 bases, with 6 bases between them. The CDR3 coding sequence is TGTGCCAGCAGTGAAGCGTGGAGGACCCAGTACTTC. Translation gives CASSEAWRTQYF.

The chain employs TRBV29-1 and TRBJ2-3; D gene unclear. CDR1 and CDR2 from the germline V gene are SQVTM and ANQGSEA. V was cut by 4 bases and J by 0 bases, with 5 bases left in between. CDR3 length equals 12 residues. DNA for the CDR3: TGCAGCGTTGCGACTAGCACAGATACGCAGTATTTT. Protein sequence: CSVATSTDTQYF.

This chain joins TRBV29-1 and TRBJ2-2; D unresolved. Trimming removed 7 bases from V and 1 base from J, with 4 bases in between. Germline V CDR1 and CDR2: SQVTM, ANQGSEA. The CDR3 contains 11 residues. The CDR3 bases are TGCAGCGCCGGGAACACCGGGGAGCTGTTTTTT. Translating gives CSAGNTGELFF.

This clonotype was seen more than once but under ten times. The rearrangement uses TRBV10-3 and TRBJ2-1, with D uncertain. CDR1 is ENHRY and CDR2 is SYGVKD in the germline V gene. This CDR3 has 11 residues. The V end lost 2 bases, the J end lost 6 bases, and 2 bases lay between the germline ends. The CDR3 DNA sequence: TGTGCCATCAGTGAGGGCAATGAGCAGTTCTTC. Translated, it gives CAISEGNEQFF.

V usage is TRBV10-3 and J usage is TRBJ2-1; 14 positions match TRBD2. V lost 6 bases to trimming and J lost 8 bases; unmatched junction nucleotides: 9. CDR3 length: 16 residues. Germline CDR1 reads ENHRY; CDR2 reads SYGVKD. The CDR3 bases are TGTGCCATCAGCGGGACTAGCGGGGGCACCAGTGATGAGCAGTTCTTC. It translates to CAISGTSGGTSDEQFF.

This clonotype was detected a few times. The chain joins TRBV7-3 to TRBJ1-2; no clear D. The V and J ends lost 1 base and 3 bases respectively, with 0 bases between them. The germline V gene encodes CDR1 SGHTA and CDR2 FQGTGA. This CDR3 spans 11 amino acids. CDR3 DNA sequence: TGTGCCAGCAGCTTAAACTATGGCTACACCTTC. It yields the protein CASSLNYGYTF.

The gene calls are TRBV7-9 and TRBJ1-5; the D is unclear. Germline V gene data show CDR1 as SEHNR and CDR2 as FQNEAQ (reference sequence). V dropped 3 bases and J dropped 4 bases, with 7 bases sitting between them. This CDR3 region has 13 residues. For the CDR3, the DNA is TGTGCCAGCAGCTTCCAACCTAATCAGCCCCAGCATTTT. It is translated as CASSFQPNQPQHF.

This chain links TRBV11-2 with TRBJ2-7, with 8 bases fitting TRBD2. The V and J ends lost 4 bases and 5 bases, in that order; junction bases with no gene match: 10. This CDR3 has 15 residues. Germline loops: CDR1 SGHAT, CDR2 FQNNGV. CDR3 in amino acids: CASSSFRTSSNEQYF. The CDR3 region has the DNA TGTGCCAGCAGCTCCTTCAGGACTAGCAGCAACGAGCAGTACTTC.

In its sample, this clonotype was seen once. The V gene is TRBV12-3 or TRBV12-4, the J gene TRBJ2-3; 8 bases agree with TRBD2. J gave up 0 bases and V 7 bases, and 12 bases lay outside the gene matches. CDR3 length: 17 amino acids. DNA for the CDR3: TGTGCCAGCACCCCCTCGGGGGGGAGATTGAGCACAGATACGCAGTATTTT. Translating gives CASTPSGGRLSTDTQYF.

The chain carries TRBV7-2 and TRBJ2-5, with D hard to call. The CDR3 is 13 amino acids. The V and J ends lost 3 bases and 11 bases respectively, with 16 bases between them. The V gene's germline CDR1 is SGHTA and CDR2 FQGNSA. CDR3 residues: CASSLPEEKAQYF. In nucleotides, the CDR3 is TGTGCCAGCAGCTTGCCAGAGGAAAAGGCTCAGTACTTC.

The V call is TRBV10-1, the J call TRBJ2-3; D remains ambiguous. Germline V gene sequence: CDR1 WNHNN, CDR2 SYGVQD (reference sequence). This CDR3 has 12 amino acids. The V and J ends lost 0 bases and 3 bases respectively, with 1 base between them. The CDR3 sequence is CASSESTDTQYF. CDR3 in DNA: TGCGCCAGCAGTGAGTCGACAGATACGCAGTATTTT.

This chain uses TRBV10-3 with TRBJ2-1; the D gene is possibly TRBD1 (6 bases). This CDR3 contains 15 residues. Trimming took off 8 bases at V and 6 bases at J, with 20 bases between the two ends. Germline V CDR1 and CDR2: ENHRY, SYGVKD. CDR3 in DNA: TGTGCCATCGAGAACAGGGAAGAGGGTACCAATGAGCAGTTCTTC. It is translated as CAIENREEGTNEQFF.

This sequence joins TRBV11-1 and TRBJ2-2, with D uncertain. Germline V lookup: CDR1 SGHAT, CDR2 FQDESV (reference sequence). The V end lost 1 base, the J end lost 1 base, and 10 bases lay between the germline ends. The CDR3 is made up of 16 amino acids. This CDR3 reads CASSLGMNWNTGELFF. The CDR3 region has the DNA TGTGCCAGCAGCTTAGGGATGAATTGGAACACCGGGGAGCTGTTTTTT.

V usage is TRBV7-9 and J usage is TRBJ1-3; tentative D call: TRBD1 (6 bases). The germline V gene encodes CDR1 SEHNR and CDR2 FQNEAQ (reference sequence). This CDR3 spans 15 amino acids. Trimming left V 3 bases short and J 0 bases short, with 9 bases between. This chain's CDR3 is CASSFGGLSGNTIYF. CDR3 sequence (DNA): TGTGCCAGCAGCTTTGGGGGCCTCTCTGGAAACACCATATATTTT.

In this sample, this clonotype turned up once. The chain combines TRBV7-2 with TRBJ2-1, with unresolved D. Germline V gene lookup returns CDR1 SGHTA and CDR2 FQGNSA. V was pared by 1 base and J by 7 bases, with 5 bases between. This CDR3 region has 12 residues. In DNA, the CDR3 is TGTGCCAGCAGCTTAGTGCTAAATGAGCAGTTCTTC. Translation gives CASSLVLNEQFF.

The CDR3 is CATALNSYEQYF. The CDR3 nucleotides are TGTGCCACCGCATTGAACTCCTACGAGCAGTACTTC. The chain links TRBV19 to TRBJ2-7; D is ambiguous. V dropped 10 bases and J dropped 0 bases, with 10 bases sitting between them. Germline V gene sequence: CDR1 LNHDA, CDR2 SQIVND (reference sequence). The CDR3 has 12 residues.

V usage is TRBV10-3 and J usage is TRBJ1-2; 8 bases line up with TRBD1. The junction had 6 bases not matched to a gene; V was cut back by 3 bases and J by 6 bases. The CDR3 is 14 residues long. Germline V lookup: CDR1 ENHRY, CDR2 SYGVKD. The DNA for the CDR3 is TGTGCCATCAGTGAAGGCAGGGGGCTTGATGGCTACACCTTC. Amino acids: CAISEGRGLDGYTF.

The gene calls are TRBV25-1 and TRBJ2-7; TRBD2 aligns across 7 bases. The germline V gene encodes CDR1 MGHDK and CDR2 SYGVNS. The CDR3 spans 14 residues. With V trimmed by 4 bases and J by 5 bases, 8 bases remained unmatched. The CDR3 loop reads CASSAEGLNDEQYF. DNA of the CDR3: TGTGCCAGCAGTGCGGAGGGACTAAACGACGAGCAGTACTTC.

V gene TRBV19 combines with J gene TRBJ1-6, with 8 bases matching TRBD1. The ends lost 6 bases at V and 8 bases at J; junction bases unmatched: 15. CDR1 is LNHDA and CDR2 is SQIVND in the germline V gene (reference sequence). The CDR3 has 17 residues. CDR3: CASRQRLGQGIHSPLHF. The DNA of the CDR3 is TGTGCCAGTAGGCAAAGATTAGGACAGGGTATTCATTCACCCCTCCACTTT.

The V gene is TRBV19, the J gene TRBJ2-3; no definite D call. The V end was cut by 3 bases, the J end by 7 bases, with 8 bases between. CDR1 is LNHDA and CDR2 is SQIVND in the germline V gene (reference sequence). This CDR3 comprises 12 residues. CDR3 loop: CASSIPTHTQYF. CDR3 DNA: TGTGCCAGTAGTATTCCCACGCATACGCAGTATTTT.

The J gene is TRBJ1-1, the V gene TRBV11-1; D remains unclear. CDR1 is SGHAT and CDR2 is FQDESV in the germline V gene (reference sequence). CDR3 size: 16 residues. V lost 2 bases, J lost 0 bases, and 13 bases lay in between. CDR3 in DNA: TGTGCCAGCAGCTTACAAGGCGCCGAGATGAACACTGAAGCTTTCTTT. It yields the protein CASSLQGAEMNTEAFF.

The chain carries TRBV5-3 and TRBJ1-1; TRBD1 agrees at 7 bases. TRBV5-3 is known as an ORF, though its function is uncertain. V lost 8 bases to trimming and J lost 11 bases; unmatched junction nucleotides: 12. The CDR3 runs 12 residues. CDR3 DNA: TGTGCCAGCAGCGCCACAGGGGATATGGCTTTCTTT. The encoded protein is CASSATGDMAFF.

Details on this clonotype: At one of its ends the junction is not consistent with the germline gene, which may arise from a read error. The rearrangement joins TRBV10-3 to TRBJ2-7; 10 bases align to TRBD1. The CDR3 extends over 11 amino acids. Germline CDR1 reads ENHRY; CDR2 reads SYGVKD. The CDR3 loop reads CASSAPGQGNF. CDR3 DNA sequence: TGTGCCAGCAGCGCACCGGGACAGGGGAACTTC.

The chain couples TRBV2 to TRBJ2-7; no firm D call. This CDR3 is 16 amino acids long. V lost 1 base and J 7 bases, leaving 20 bases between the germline ends. Germline assignment: CDR1 SNHLY and CDR2 FYNNEI. CDR3 DNA: TGTGCCAGCAGTGAAGAGGAAGGTAGCCCCTCTTGGGAGCAGTACTTC. Its protein product is CASSEEEGSPSWEQYF.

The V gene is TRBV10-3, the J gene TRBJ1-2, with 10 bases that match TRBD1. The V segment lost 0 bases and the J segment 7 bases; nucleotides outside the gene matches: 2. The germline gives CDR1 ENHRY, CDR2 SYGVKD. The CDR3 is made up of 14 amino acids. CDR3 protein: CAISESRDRGGYTF. The CDR3 DNA is TGTGCCATCAGTGAGTCGAGGGACAGGGGTGGCTACACCTTC.

The rearrangement joins TRBV19 to TRBJ2-7; possible D gene TRBD2, 6 bases. Trimming cost V 6 bases and J 2 bases, with 14 bases left between them. Germline loops: CDR1 LNHDA, CDR2 SQIVND (reference sequence). The CDR3 contains 14 residues. The CDR3 here is CASSGRGLPYEQYF. Here the CDR3 DNA reads TGTGCCAGTAGCGGGAGAGGATTACCCTACGAGCAGTACTTC.

This clonotype was picked up many times. In DNA form, the CDR3 reads TGTGCCAGCAGTTACCTATGGACAGGGGACCACGAGCAGTACTTC. Translating gives CASSYLWTGDHEQYF. This chain links TRBV6-2 or TRBV6-3 with TRBJ2-7; 9 bases agree with TRBD1. The length of the CDR3 is 15 residues. V shed 2 bases and J 5 bases; nucleotides not matched to a gene: 7. The V gene's germline CDR1 is MNHEY and CDR2 SVGEGT.

The chain recombines TRBV7-9 with TRBJ2-1; TRBD2 might be the D (5 bases). Germline V gene lookup returns CDR1 SEHNR and CDR2 FQNEAQ (reference sequence). This CDR3 comprises 13 residues. V shed 4 bases and J shed 5 bases, with 9 bases lying between them. For the CDR3, the DNA is TGTGCCAGCAGCTCGTGGACTGACAATGAGCAGTTCTTC. Protein: CASSSWTDNEQFF.